This T cell receptor (beta chain) was profiled in a study of T cell repertoires in cytomegalovirus infection. At the level of the study: Indicated by public TCR beta signatures were CMV infection and matching HLA type. Overall study findings and caveats: Dominating the ex vivo response were TCR beta clonotypes that were CMV-specific and HLA-C-restricted. Carriers of CMV plus the relevant HLA were identified by cumulative public TCR beta family frequency.

Via MiXCR, TCRdb re-called the reads, giving one row per CDR3 protein. The sample records roughly 640,000 distinct CDR3 sequences, 20% to 30% being singletons. This clonotype was observed a handful of times. What it binds is unknown. CDR3 length equals 14 residues. Germline-derived CDR1 and CDR2 are DFQATT and SNEGSKA (reference sequence). V was cut by 6 bases and J by 6 bases, with 19 bases left in between. Sequenced input: CD8+ T cells from PBMCs. The chain combines TRBV20-1 with TRBJ2-3, with a weak D call TRBD2 (6 bases). The origin of this receptor is a human donor in good health (CMV status not recorded). Some clones in this sample may be carry-over from other donors' samples. The CDR3 reads CSASVGEEVDTQYF. The CDR3 region has the DNA TGCAGTGCGTCAGTGGGGGAGGAGGTGGATACGCAGTATTTT.